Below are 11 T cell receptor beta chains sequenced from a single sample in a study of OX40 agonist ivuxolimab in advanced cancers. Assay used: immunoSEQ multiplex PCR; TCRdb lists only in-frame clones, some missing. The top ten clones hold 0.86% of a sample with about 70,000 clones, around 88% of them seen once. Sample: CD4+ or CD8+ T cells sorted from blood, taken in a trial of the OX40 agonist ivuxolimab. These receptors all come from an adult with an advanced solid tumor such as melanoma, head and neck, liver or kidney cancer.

CDR3 in DNA: TGTGCCAGCAGCATACAGGCCTCTGGGGCCAACGTCCTGACTTTC. It encodes CASSIQASGANVLTF. This chain uses TRBV9 with TRBJ2-6; possibly TRBD1 for D (5 bases). Germline assignment: CDR1 SGDLS and CDR2 YYNGEE. V lost 4 bases, J lost 0 bases, and 8 bases lay in between. The CDR3 consists of 15 residues. The entire variable domain, with the rest obtained from reference TRBV9 and TRBJ2-6, is as follows: DSGVTQTPKHLITATGQRVTLRCSPRSGDLSVYWYQQSLDQGLQFLIQYYNGEERAKGNILERFSAQQFPDLHSELNLSSLELGDSALYFCASSIQASGANVLTFGAGSRLTVL.

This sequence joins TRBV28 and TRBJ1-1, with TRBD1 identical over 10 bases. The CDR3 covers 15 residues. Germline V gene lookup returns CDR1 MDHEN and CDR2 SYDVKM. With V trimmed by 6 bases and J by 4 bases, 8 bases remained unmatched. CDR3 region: CASRDLGTGVTEAFF. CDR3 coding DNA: TGTGCCAGCAGAGACCTGGGGACAGGGGTCACTGAAGCTTTCTTT.

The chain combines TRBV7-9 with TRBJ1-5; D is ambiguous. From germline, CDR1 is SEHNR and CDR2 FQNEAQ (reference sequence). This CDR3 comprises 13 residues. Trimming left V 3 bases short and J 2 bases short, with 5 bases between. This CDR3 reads CASSFEGNQPQHF. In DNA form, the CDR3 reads TGTGCCAGCAGCTTCGAAGGCAATCAGCCCCAGCATTTT.

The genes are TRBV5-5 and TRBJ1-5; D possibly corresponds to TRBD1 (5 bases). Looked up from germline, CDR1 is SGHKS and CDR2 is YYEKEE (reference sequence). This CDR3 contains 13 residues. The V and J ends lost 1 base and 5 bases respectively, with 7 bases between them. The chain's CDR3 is CASSLRGDQPQHF. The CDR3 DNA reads TGTGCCAGCAGCTTGAGGGGTGATCAGCCCCAGCATTTT.

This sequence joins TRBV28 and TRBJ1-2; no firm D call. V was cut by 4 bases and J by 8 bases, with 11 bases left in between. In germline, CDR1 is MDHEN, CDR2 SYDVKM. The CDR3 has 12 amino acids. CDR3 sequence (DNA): TGTGCCAGCAGTTATCGAGCTGGAGGCTACACCTTC. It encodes CASSYRAGGYTF.

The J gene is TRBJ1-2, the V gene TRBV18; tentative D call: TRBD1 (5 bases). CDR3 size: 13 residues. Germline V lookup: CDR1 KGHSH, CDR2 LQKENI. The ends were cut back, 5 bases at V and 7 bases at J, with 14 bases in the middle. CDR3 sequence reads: CASSLTAGRGYTF. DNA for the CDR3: TGTGCCAGCTCATTGACAGCGGGGCGTGGCTACACCTTC.

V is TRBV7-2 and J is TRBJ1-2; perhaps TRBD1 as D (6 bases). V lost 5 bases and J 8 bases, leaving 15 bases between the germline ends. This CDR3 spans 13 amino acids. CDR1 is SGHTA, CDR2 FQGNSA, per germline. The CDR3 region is CASSQGGRGGYTF. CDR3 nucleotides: TGTGCCAGCAGCCAAGGGGGAAGGGGCGGCTACACCTTC.

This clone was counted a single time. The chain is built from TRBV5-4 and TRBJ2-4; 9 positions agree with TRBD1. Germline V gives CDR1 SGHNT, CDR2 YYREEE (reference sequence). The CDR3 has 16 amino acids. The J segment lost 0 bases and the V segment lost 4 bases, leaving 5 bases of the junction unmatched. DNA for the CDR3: TGTGCCAGCAGCAACGGACAGGGGCTAGCCAAAAACATTCAGTACTTC. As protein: CASSNGQGLAKNIQYF. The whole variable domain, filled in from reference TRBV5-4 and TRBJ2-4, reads ETGVTQSPTHLIKTRGQQVTLRCSSQSGHNTVSWYQQALGQGPQFIFQYYREEENGRGNFPPRFSGLQFPNYSSELNVNALELDDSALYLCASSNGQGLAKNIQYFGAGTRLSVL.

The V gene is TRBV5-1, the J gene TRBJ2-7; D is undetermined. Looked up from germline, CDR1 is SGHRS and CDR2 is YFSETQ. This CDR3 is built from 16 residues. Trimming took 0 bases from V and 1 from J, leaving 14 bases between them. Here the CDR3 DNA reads TGCGCCAGCAGCTTGGGAGACACCAAGAGGTCCTACGAGCAGTACTTC. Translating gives CASSLGDTKRSYEQYF. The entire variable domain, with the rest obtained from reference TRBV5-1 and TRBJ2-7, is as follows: KAGVTQTPRYLIKTRGQQVTLSCSPISGHRSVSWYQQTPGQGLQFLFEYFSETQRNKGNFPGRFSGRQFSNSRSEMNVSTLELGDSALYLCASSLGDTKRSYEQYFGPGTRLTVT.

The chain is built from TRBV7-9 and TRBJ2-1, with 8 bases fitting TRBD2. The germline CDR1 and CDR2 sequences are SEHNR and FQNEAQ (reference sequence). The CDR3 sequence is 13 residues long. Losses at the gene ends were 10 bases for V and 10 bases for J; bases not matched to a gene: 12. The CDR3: CATTSGRVREQFF. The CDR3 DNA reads TGTGCCACTACTAGCGGCAGAGTCCGGGAGCAGTTCTTC.

CDR3 DNA sequence: TGTGCCAGCAGCGTAGCTTGGGCAGGGGGCCAAGAGACCCAGTACTTC. It codes for CASSVAWAGGQETQYF. The chain uses TRBV9 and TRBJ2-5; 7 bases match TRBD1. V shed 0 bases and J 1 base; nucleotides not matched to a gene: 6. Germline lookup yields CDR1 SGDLS and CDR2 YYNGEE. CDR3 length: 16 residues.